This TCR beta chain stems from a study of blood T cells in healthy people across ages (dated by TCRdb to between 2014 and 2017). Concerning the study at large: Template switching captured roughly one uniquely barcoded TCR beta cDNA molecule per two T cells in model experiments. For two donors (one aged 18 to 29 and one aged 80 or older), the study analyzed two additional independent replicas of 1 million unique cDNA reads from the same blood draw. The study measured age-related changes in TCR beta repertoire diversity using deep sequencing normalized with unique cDNA molecular identifiers. The donors were divided into four age groups: young (average approximately 16 years), middle-aged (approximately 39), aged (approximately 59) and long-lived (around 80). On the study overall, not on this receptor specifically: A strong correlation was found between observed TCR beta diversity and the percentage of naive T cells measured by flow cytometry. Total diversity estimates from one million sequenced T cells were considered lower bounds and underestimates. Compared with the aged group, the long-lived group had more naive CD4+ T cells, fewer expanded clones and increased TCR diversity, suggesting age selection. Observed TCR beta diversity per million T cells fell roughly linearly with age, and a significant reduction was already apparent by age roughly 41. Because profiling used bulk unsorted PBMCs, naive and antigen-experienced compartments could not be compared conclusively. Because donor CMV infection status was unknown, age-related changes in expanded clonotypes were potentially confounded.

The germline V gene yields SGHDT for CDR1 and YYEEEE for CDR2. The CDR3 covers 15 residues, taking in both the cysteine and the phenylalanine. Only CDR3 DNA remains: 45 bases, in frame from the first base. V was cut back by 2 bases and J by 5 bases, leaving a gap of 16 bases between them. Libraries were prepared through 5' RACE. The data were produced on an Illumina HiSeq 2500. The second PCR ran for roughly 7 to 11 cycles and used a J-beta primer mix along with a sample-barcoded 5' primer. A unique molecular identifier was introduced onto each TCR beta cDNA molecule by a template-switch 5' adaptor carrying 12 random nucleotides. Each sample yielded at least 2.5 million CDR3-containing paired-end reads. The Mint cDNA synthesis kit, primed by a TRBC-specific oligonucleotide, was used to synthesize first-strand cDNA from all RNA. After uracil-DNA glycosylase treatment, a first 18-cycle PCR used universal primers M1SS and BC2_uni_R on all cDNA. The original methods were these. Normalization of each sample was performed by random selection of 1 million high-quality reads, each carrying a distinct molecular identifier. Reads with shared molecular identifiers were discarded instead of being binned into consensus sequences. MiTCR, set to a Q25 quality threshold and the strictest error-elimination algorithm, was used for CDR3 identification, clonotype clustering and error correction. A nonparametric unseen species model with Euler transformation was used to estimate a lower bound on total TCR beta diversity. Using fastp at Q25 and MiXCR, TCRdb reprocessed the public reads and kept productive beta chains. Each entry is one CDR3 protein sequence, shown with its most common DNA and genes. These V and J calls derive from TCRdb rather than the authors' analysis. The sample table shows approximately 960,000 distinct CDR3 sequences, and almost 30% are seen once. Clones ranked in the top ten supply roughly a tenth of the sample.

Note on this clonotype: The antigen it binds to is not known. Base qualities are missing; no much larger clone stands one base away.

The donors were a few dozen Caucasian individuals from Russia, aged 6 to 90 years, who were systemically healthy. Each donor gave about 9.7 milliliters of peripheral blood, drawn into EDTA-treated Vacutainer tubes. Ficoll-Paque density-gradient centrifugation was used to isolate PBMCs, with at least 6.5 million obtained per sample. Total RNA was extracted from PBMCs with Trizol reagent, with at least 5.5 micrograms obtained per sample. For every donor, flow cytometry on a PBMC aliquot measured the percentage of naive CD45RAhigh/CD27high T cells. The sample was also reused in another study, on T cells of mothers and their children. Looking at the second paper: Donors were nine systemically healthy Caucasian individuals: three mothers and their six children. cDNA synthesis used all of the extracted RNA, with approximately 1.4 ug of RNA in each 15 ul reaction. In the second PCR, sample barcodes and 2-4 random nucleotides were introduced via the M1S primer. Over 8 million TCR beta CDR3 reads were obtained for each mother, and 3 million to 3.5 million reads were obtained for each child. Thymic selection shapes the output of TCR recombination in a similar way in related and unrelated pairs, and inherited differences have a minor effect. Normalized repertoire overlap was always found to be slightly, but never significantly, higher in related mother-child pairs than in unrelated mother-child pairs. With a sensitivity of about 100 clones per million clonotypes, no persistent microchimeric T cell clones were detected. The study used deep NGS to compare TCR beta repertoires of mothers and children, seeking features distinguishing related mother-child pairs from unrelated individuals. The mean age was about 40 +/- 4 years for the mothers and around 10 +/- 4 years for the children. After adapter ligation with NEBNext reagents, the libraries were sequenced on Illumina HiSeq 2000 with 100+100 nt paired-end reads. To prevent cross-contamination, the mother and child libraries were prepared a month apart and were sequenced in separate runs. Between about 500,000 and 2,100,000 distinct TCR beta clonotypes were identified per donor. Naive TCR beta clonotypes were estimated from low-frequency clonotypes matched to each donor's FACS-determined naive share, without sorting.

The specimen was blood. The TCR sequence derives from a woman aged 40 to 50 in good health. Recombination linked TRBV5-6 to TRBJ2-5; the D element might be TRBD1 or TRBD2, as each aligns at 6 bases. The CDR3 corresponds to CASSFQGGPAETQYF. The DNA is as follows: TGTGCCAGCAGCTTTCAAGGGGGGCCTGCGGAGACCCAGTACTTC.